The rows below give T cell receptor beta chains drawn from one sample of a study of post-analysis software for immune sequencing data. MiXCR, run by TCRdb on the PCR reads, gives a single entry per CDR3 protein. Of about 180,000 distinct CDR3 sequences listed, around 30% are singletons. Sample: blood. These TCRs come from a girl under 18 with multiple sclerosis. Each CDR3 is given with its conserved first and last residue. The D gene is left open where the match is weak. Only some rows state a clone size, as once, few, many or a class for expanded clones.

CDR3aa,CDR3nt,len,v_gene,j_gene,abundance,d_gene
CATSEEFITVYIDYGYTF,TGTGCCACCAGTGAAGAATTTATTACGGTTTATATAGACTATGGCTACACCTTC,18,TRBV24-1,TRBJ1-2,few,-
CASSQEGLARYNEQFF,TGCGCCAGCAGCCAAGAAGGACTAGCGAGGTACAATGAGCAGTTCTTC,16,TRBV4-1,TRBJ2-1,many,TRBD2
CASSLVGSGNEQFF,TGTGCCAGCAGCTTAGTCGGGAGCGGCAATGAGCAGTTCTTC,14,TRBV7-3,TRBJ2-1,few,-
CAGSPDSSYEQYF,TGCGCCGGCAGCCCAGACAGCTCCTACGAGCAGTACTTC,13,TRBV5-1,TRBJ2-7,once,-
CASSQQGAYGYTF,TGTGCCAGCAGCCAACAGGGGGCCTATGGCTACACCTTC,13,TRBV12-3/TRBV12-4,TRBJ1-2,many,TRBD1
CSARESGSPGEKLFF,TGCAGTGCTAGAGAGTCCGGGTCCCCGGGTGAAAAACTGTTTTTT,15,TRBV20-1,TRBJ1-4,-,-
CATSDLQGTGGAFF,TGTGCCACCAGTGATTTGCAGGGAACCGGGGGAGCTTTCTTT,14,TRBV24-1,TRBJ1-1,once,-
CASSPGWRDQGTQYF,TGCGCCAGCAGCCCCGGGTGGAGGGATCAAGGGACCCAGTACTTC,15,TRBV5-1,TRBJ2-5,many,-
CASSPLVLGETQYF,TGTGCCAGCAGCCCGCTAGTCCTGGGAGAGACCCAGTACTTC,14,TRBV7-2,TRBJ2-5,-,-
CASTRGLSSTDTQYF,TGCGCCAGCACAAGGGGACTCAGTAGCACAGATACGCAGTATTTT,15,TRBV4-1,TRBJ2-3,few,-
CASSLAGQGFYNEQFF,TGCGCCAGCAGCTTGGCAGGACAGGGTTTCTACAATGAGCAGTTCTTC,16,TRBV5-1,TRBJ2-1,-,TRBD1
CASSLSTFNTDTQYF,TGTGCCAGCAGCTTGAGCACATTTAACACAGATACGCAGTATTTT,15,TRBV5-4,TRBJ2-3,once,-
CASSEALSGSTDTQYF,TGTGCCAGCAGTGAAGCGCTCAGCGGGAGCACAGATACGCAGTATTTT,16,TRBV2,TRBJ2-3,-,-
CASSQVWQAEGYTF,TGCGCCAGCAGCCAAGTGTGGCAGGCAGAGGGCTACACCTTC,14,TRBV4-1,TRBJ1-2,once,-
CASSYLQGGTYEQYF,TGTGCCAGCAGTTATTTACAGGGAGGCACCTACGAGCAGTACTTC,15,TRBV28,TRBJ2-7,-,-
CASSLRELSYEQYF,TGTGCCAGCAGCTTACGGGAGTTATCCTACGAGCAGTACTTC,14,TRBV7-8,TRBJ2-7,few,-
CASSSEGARLMNTEAFF,TGTGCCAGCAGTTCGGAGGGGGCGAGGCTCATGAACACTGAAGCTTTCTTT,17,TRBV12-3/TRBV12-4,TRBJ1-1,-,TRBD1
CASSYSGTGGGEKLFF,TGTGCCAGCAGTTACTCGGGAACAGGGGGCGGGGAAAAACTGTTTTTT,16,TRBV6-6,TRBJ1-4,-,TRBD1
CASSWETGIHEQYF,TGCGCCAGCAGCTGGGAGACCGGAATCCACGAGCAGTACTTC,14,TRBV5-1,TRBJ2-7,few,-
CASSFRDSTYEQYF,TGCGCCAGCAGCTTCCGGGACTCCACCTACGAGCAGTACTTC,14,TRBV5-1,TRBJ2-7,many,-
CSARDVTSLKYF,TGCAGTGCTAGGGACGTGACTAGTCTTAAGTACTTC,12,TRBV20-1,TRBJ2-5,-,-
CASAGTSADTQYF,TGCGCCAGCGCTGGGACTAGCGCAGATACGCAGTATTTT,13,TRBV10-1,TRBJ2-3,many,TRBD2
CASKGIQTEAFF,TGTGCCAGCAAGGGTATTCAGACCGAAGCTTTCTTT,12,TRBV27,TRBJ1-1,few,-
CASSQDPGNAYGYTF,TGCGCCAGCAGCCAAGACCCAGGGAATGCCTATGGCTACACCTTC,15,TRBV4-1,TRBJ1-2,many,-
CSVEDAGTYGYTF,TGCAGCGTTGAAGACGCGGGGACTTATGGCTACACCTTC,13,TRBV29-1,TRBJ1-2,few,-
CASSQPLAEQFF,TGTGCCAGCAGTCAACCACTAGCTGAGCAGTTCTTC,12,TRBV2,TRBJ2-1,-,-
CSATTGAGEKLFF,TGCAGCGCCACGACAGGGGCCGGGGAAAAACTGTTTTTT,13,TRBV29-1,TRBJ1-4,few,TRBD1
CASSQDLKNIQYF,TGTGCCAGCAGCCAAGATTTGAAAAACATTCAGTACTTC,13,TRBV3-1,TRBJ2-4,-,-
CASSPTSGNHEQYF,TGTGCCAGCAGCCCGACTAGCGGGAACCACGAGCAGTACTTC,14,TRBV7-2,TRBJ2-7,many,TRBD2
CASSLGGNRASGNTIYF,TGCGCCAGCAGCTTGGGAGGAAACAGGGCCTCTGGAAACACCATATATTTT,17,TRBV5-1,TRBJ1-3,-,-
CASSPELGPEAFF,TGTGCCAGCAGCCCCGAGCTAGGACCTGAAGCTTTCTTT,13,TRBV7-8,TRBJ1-1,-,-
CASSGGQGSYGYTF,TGCGCCAGCAGCGGAGGACAGGGAAGCTATGGCTACACCTTC,14,TRBV5-1,TRBJ1-2,-,TRBD1
CSVGAGAPRYGYTF,TGCAGCGTTGGCGCAGGGGCCCCTCGCTATGGCTACACCTTC,14,TRBV29-1,TRBJ1-2,many,-
CASSLNYQEQFF,TGTGCCAGTAGCTTAAATTATCAGGAGCAGTTCTTC,12,TRBV7-9,TRBJ2-1,few,-
CSVEKPGTGKYNEQFF,TGCAGCGTTGAAAAGCCGGGGACAGGAAAATACAATGAGCAGTTCTTC,16,TRBV29-1,TRBJ2-1,many,TRBD1
CASSQDVVVETQYF,TGCGCCAGCAGCCAAGACGTGGTTGTGGAGACCCAGTACTTC,14,TRBV4-1,TRBJ2-5,-,-
CASSPQENTEAFF,TGTGCCAGCTCACCACAGGAGAACACTGAAGCTTTCTTT,13,TRBV12-3/TRBV12-4,TRBJ1-1,few,-
CASRSPLSADTQYF,TGTGCCAGCAGATCCCCCCTAAGCGCAGATACGCAGTATTTT,14,TRBV12-3/TRBV12-4,TRBJ2-3,-,-
CASSQGGADASKDYTF,TGTGCCAGCAGCCAGGGGGGGGCGGACGCATCGAAGGACTACACCTTC,16,TRBV4-2,TRBJ1-2,few,-
CASSAHQRGETQYF,TGTGCCAGCAGCGCCCATCAGAGGGGAGAGACCCAGTACTTC,14,TRBV11-2,TRBJ2-5,many,-
CSAPNGYTF,TGCAGTGCTCCCAATGGCTACACCTTC,9,TRBV20-1,TRBJ1-2,many,-
CASSLMLAGYEQYF,TGTGCCAGCAGTTTAATGCTAGCGGGCTACGAGCAGTACTTC,14,TRBV27,TRBJ2-7,many,TRBD2
CASSLGVSGEQFF,TGTGCCAGCAGCCTAGGCGTATCGGGTGAGCAGTTCTTC,13,TRBV12-3/TRBV12-4,TRBJ2-1,many,-